This T cell receptor beta chain was identified in a study of blood T cell repertoires in COVID-19 (dated by TCRdb to 2020 to 2021). For context, the study as a whole: Collaborator samples came from the United States, Italy and Spain and covered acute and convalescent phases of COVID-19. The material from the prospective study consisted of cDNA or gDNA derived from T cells, B-cell-depleted T cells, or PBMCs. Deeply sampled blood TCRbeta repertoires from subjects exposed to, actively infected with, or recovered from COVID-19 were included in the dataset. The repertoires were released in a freely available public database meant as a resource for research on the immune response to SARS-CoV-2. Samples were obtained from the ongoing ImmuneRACE study (first 160 participants) and from some 1,200 subjects provided by 6 global collaborators. Nearly every sample came with metadata listing a de-identified subject ID, COVID-19 status, age in years and sex. Where HLA class I and class II types were available, the types were taken from metadata supplied by the sample provider, not from assay-based typing. Study-level results and caveats: How much clinical and demographic metadata was included differed by source and by participant, and the metadata was provided uncurated.

CDR1 and CDR2 are drawn from the germline V gene (reference sequence): LGHDT, YNNKEL. CDR3 length: 16 amino acids, cysteine to phenylalanine. Just the 48-base CDR3 DNA is kept, in frame starting at base 1. V is pruned by 4 bases and J by 8 bases, leaving 11 bases of the junction without a gene match. Participants in the prospective study were aged about 18 to 89 years, lived in some 24 United States geographic areas, and enrolled through a virtual design. In the prospective study, participants were assigned to cohorts based on the clinical history participants reported in a screening survey and a study questionnaire. Recovered participants in ImmuneRACE Cohort 3 were defined by two consecutive negative NP/OP PCR tests, clearance by a healthcare professional, or resolution of symptoms. In the prospective study, mobile phlebotomists collected whole blood, serum and a nasopharyngeal or oropharyngeal swab from each participant. Additional blood draws and questionnaires over an approximately 2-month period could optionally be provided by prospective study participants. Before DNA extraction, blood samples from the prospective study were shipped at room temperature or frozen.

A word on this clone: No cognate antigen has been identified for it. Base qualities are not provided; no much larger clone lies one nucleotide away.

TCRbeta CDR3 regions were amplified from genomic DNA by means of the immunoSEQ Assay, a bias-controlled multiplex PCR. As for the original processing: The number of nucleated cells in each sample was estimated by amplification of reference gene primers within the assay. Sequence reads were collapsed and filtered to measure the absolute abundance of every unique TCRbeta CDR3 rearrangement. For each sample, productive Simpson clonality was calculated by taking the square root of Simpson's diversity index across productive rearrangements. In TCRdb, the immuneACCESS table is reduced to in-frame sequences with V and J assigned. These tables do not hold every clone; where another copy was compared, an unresolved V gene accounts for under half, and the others remain unexplained. Clone size and the V and J calls come from that table; the DNA yielded D and trimming. This sample gives about 480,000 clones in total; less than 90% of them show up just once. Jointly, the top ten make up approximately 8.3% of the sample.

Sequencing was carried out using PBMCs or T cells enriched from blood (not recorded which). The chain links TRBV3-1 (or the pseudogene TRBV3-2) with TRBJ2-1, and 10 junction bases match TRBD2. The TCR originated in an older woman who had recovered from COVID-19. This receptor carries the CDR3 CASSPGLAGVWDEQFF. The nucleotide sequence is TGTGCCAGCAGCCCTGGCCTAGCGGGGGTTTGGGATGAGCAGTTCTTC.